This paragraph covers one TCR beta chain sequence. Its antigen remains unidentified. Memory conventional CD4 T cells were sorted as CD4+ CD45RA- CD25- cells. Metastatic tumor cells present or absent defined invaded versus non-invaded nodes. TCRdb reprocessed the bulk RNA-seq reads via MiXCR and lists one record per CDR3 protein. The sample gives about 2,500 distinct CDR3 sequences, approximately 85% of which show up once; 1.5% to 2% is in the top ten. The data originate from a study of draining lymph node invasion in breast cancer. Broader study findings: In only two patients could the tumor top-100 clones be tracked.

Germline lookup yields CDR1 SGHTA and CDR2 FQGNSA. V was shortened by 5 bases and J by 1 base, with 2 bases between the two germline ends. CDR3 length: 12 amino acids. Sequences were obtained from sorted memory CD4+ effector T cells from a lymph node. This sequence originates from a female donor with luminal breast cancer. The gene calls are TRBV7-2 and TRBJ2-2; D uncertain. Here the CDR3 reads CASSMNTGELFF. DNA for the CDR3: TGTGCCAGCAGCATGAACACCGGGGAGCTGTTTTTT.